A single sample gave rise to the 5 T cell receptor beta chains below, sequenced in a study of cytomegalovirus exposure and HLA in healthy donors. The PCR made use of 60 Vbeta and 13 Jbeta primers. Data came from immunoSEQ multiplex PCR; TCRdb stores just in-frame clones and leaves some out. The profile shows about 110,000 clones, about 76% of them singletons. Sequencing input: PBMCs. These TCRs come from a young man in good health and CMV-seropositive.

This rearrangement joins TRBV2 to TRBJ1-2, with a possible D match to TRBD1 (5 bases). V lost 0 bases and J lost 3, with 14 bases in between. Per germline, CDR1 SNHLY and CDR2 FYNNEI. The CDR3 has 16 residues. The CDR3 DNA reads TGTGCCAGCAGTGAAGCATCAGGGCAGGGATACTATGGCTACACCTTC. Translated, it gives CASSEASGQGYYGYTF.

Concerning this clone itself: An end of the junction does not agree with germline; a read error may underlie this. The DNA of the CDR3 is TGTTCCAGCAGCATCCGGGACAGGAACACCGGGGAGCTGTTTTTT. It is translated as CSSSIRDRNTGELFF. The genes are TRBV7-9 and TRBJ2-2, with TRBD1 matching 7 bases. CDR1 and CDR2 (germline): SEHNR, FQNEAQ (reference sequence). This CDR3 contains 15 residues.

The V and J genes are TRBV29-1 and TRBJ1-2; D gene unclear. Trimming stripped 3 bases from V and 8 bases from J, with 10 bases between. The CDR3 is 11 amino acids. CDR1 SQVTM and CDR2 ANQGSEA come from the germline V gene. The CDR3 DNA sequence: TGCAGCGTTGACGGAAGAGCGGGCTACACCTTC. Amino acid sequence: CSVDGRAGYTF.

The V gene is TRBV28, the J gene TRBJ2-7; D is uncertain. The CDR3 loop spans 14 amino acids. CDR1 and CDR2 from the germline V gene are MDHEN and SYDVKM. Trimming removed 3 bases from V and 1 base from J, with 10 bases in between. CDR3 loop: CASSFGSASYEQYF. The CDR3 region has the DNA TGTGCCAGCAGTTTCGGCAGCGCTTCCTACGAGCAGTACTTC.

CDR3 DNA: TGTGCCAGCAGCTTAGATCGGGGGATAGATACGCAGTATTTT. Translating it yields CASSLDRGIDTQYF. The chain joins TRBV11-2 to TRBJ2-3, with TRBD2 as a possible D gene (6 bases). The V end lost 0 bases, the J end lost 5 bases, and 9 bases lay between the germline ends. CDR1 and CDR2 (germline): SGHAT, FQNNGV. The CDR3 has 14 residues.